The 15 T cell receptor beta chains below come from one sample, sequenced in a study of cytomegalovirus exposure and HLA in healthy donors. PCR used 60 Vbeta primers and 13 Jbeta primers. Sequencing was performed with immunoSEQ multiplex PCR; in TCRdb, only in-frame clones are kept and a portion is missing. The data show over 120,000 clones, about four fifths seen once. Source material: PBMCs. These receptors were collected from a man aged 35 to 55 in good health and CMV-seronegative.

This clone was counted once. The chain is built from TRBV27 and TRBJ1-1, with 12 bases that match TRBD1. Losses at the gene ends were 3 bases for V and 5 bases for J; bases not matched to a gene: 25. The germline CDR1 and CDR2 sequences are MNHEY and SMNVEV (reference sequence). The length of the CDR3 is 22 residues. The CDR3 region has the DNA TGTGCCAGCAGTTTCGGGACCGGGCGGTTCCCGGGACAGGGGGCTGTGAGGACTGAAGCTTTCTTT. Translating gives CASSFGTGRFPGQGAVRTEAFF.

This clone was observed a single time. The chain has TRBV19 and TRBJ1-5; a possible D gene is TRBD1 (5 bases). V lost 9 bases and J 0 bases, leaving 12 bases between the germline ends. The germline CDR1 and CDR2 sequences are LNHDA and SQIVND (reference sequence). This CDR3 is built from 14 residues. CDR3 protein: CASRDRNSNQPQHF. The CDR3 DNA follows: TGTGCCAGCCGAGACAGAAATAGCAATCAGCCCCAGCATTTT.

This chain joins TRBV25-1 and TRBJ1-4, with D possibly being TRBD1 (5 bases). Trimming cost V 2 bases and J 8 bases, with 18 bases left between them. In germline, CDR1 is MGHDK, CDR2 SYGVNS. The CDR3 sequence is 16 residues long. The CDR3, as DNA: TGTGCCAGCAGTGAACTGTTAGGGGCGCCGAAAGAAAAACTGTTTTTT. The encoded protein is CASSELLGAPKEKLFF.

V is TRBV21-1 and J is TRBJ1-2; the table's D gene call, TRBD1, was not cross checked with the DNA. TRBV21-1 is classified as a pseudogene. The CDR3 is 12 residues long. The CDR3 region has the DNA TGCCAGCAGCCCCTACAGGGGGCGGGCTACACCTTC. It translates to CQQPLQGAGYTF.

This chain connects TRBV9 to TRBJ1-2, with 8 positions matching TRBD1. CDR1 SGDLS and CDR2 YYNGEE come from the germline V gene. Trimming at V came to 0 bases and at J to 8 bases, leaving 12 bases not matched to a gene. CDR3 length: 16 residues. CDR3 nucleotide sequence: TGTGCCAGCAGCGTAGCGGGTCGAGGACAGGGAGGGGGCTACACCTTC. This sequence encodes CASSVAGRGQGGGYTF.

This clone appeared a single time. As DNA, the CDR3 is TGCGCCAGCAGCTTGGCTGTGACAGGGATGTATGAGCAGTTCTTC. Protein sequence: CASSLAVTGMYEQFF. The V call is TRBV5-1, the J call TRBJ2-1; 7 bases line up with TRBD1. V was pared by 0 bases and J by 8 bases, with 8 bases of the junction left unmatched. The CDR3 contains 15 residues. Germline assignment: CDR1 SGHRS and CDR2 YFSETQ.

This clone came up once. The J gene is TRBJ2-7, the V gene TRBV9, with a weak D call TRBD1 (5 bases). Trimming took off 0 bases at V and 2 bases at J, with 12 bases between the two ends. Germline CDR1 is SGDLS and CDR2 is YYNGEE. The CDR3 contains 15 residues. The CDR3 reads CASSVVKGVPYEQYF. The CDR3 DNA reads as TGTGCCAGCAGCGTAGTGAAAGGGGTGCCCTACGAGCAGTACTTC.

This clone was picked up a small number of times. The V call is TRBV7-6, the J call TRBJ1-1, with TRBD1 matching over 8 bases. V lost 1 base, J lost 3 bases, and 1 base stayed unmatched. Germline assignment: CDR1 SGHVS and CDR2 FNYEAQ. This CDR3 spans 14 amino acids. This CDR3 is CASSLVTGDTEAFF. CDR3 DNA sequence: TGTGCCAGCAGCTTAGTGACAGGGGACACTGAAGCTTTCTTT.

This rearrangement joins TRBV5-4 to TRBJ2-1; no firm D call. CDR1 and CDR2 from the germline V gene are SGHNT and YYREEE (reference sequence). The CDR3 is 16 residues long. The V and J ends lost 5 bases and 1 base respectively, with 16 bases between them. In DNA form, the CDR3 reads TGTGCCAGCAGACCAGTCAAAGTGGCATCCTACAATGAGCAGTTCTTC. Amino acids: CASRPVKVASYNEQFF.

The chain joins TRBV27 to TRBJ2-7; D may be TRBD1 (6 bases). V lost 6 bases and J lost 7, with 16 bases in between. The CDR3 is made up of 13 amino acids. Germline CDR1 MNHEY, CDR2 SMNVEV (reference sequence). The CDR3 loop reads CASRLGQNEEQYF. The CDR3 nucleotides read TGTGCCAGCAGGCTCGGACAGAACGAGGAGCAGTACTTC.

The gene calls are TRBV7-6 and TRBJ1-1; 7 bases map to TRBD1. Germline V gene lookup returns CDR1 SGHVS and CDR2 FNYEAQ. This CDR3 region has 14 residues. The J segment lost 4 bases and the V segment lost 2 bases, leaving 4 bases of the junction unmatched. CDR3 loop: CASSLLTGATEAFF. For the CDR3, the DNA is TGTGCCAGCAGCTTACTCACAGGGGCCACTGAAGCTTTCTTT.

Here the CDR3 DNA reads TGTGCCAGCAGTGAACGGGGAGGTTCGGGGGTGTGGGAAAAACTGTTTTTT. Translated: CASSERGGSGVWEKLFF. The chain employs TRBV6-1 and TRBJ1-4; a possible D gene is TRBD1 (5 bases). Germline V gene data show CDR1 as MNHNS and CDR2 as SASEGT. CDR3 length: 17 amino acids. Trimming pared 2 bases from V and 8 bases from J, leaving 21 bases between.

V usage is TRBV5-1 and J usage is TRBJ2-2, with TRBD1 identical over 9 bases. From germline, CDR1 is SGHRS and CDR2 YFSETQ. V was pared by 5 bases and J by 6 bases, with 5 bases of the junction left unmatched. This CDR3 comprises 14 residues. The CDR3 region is CASRGTGRAGELFF. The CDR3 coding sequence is TGCGCCAGCAGAGGGACAGGGAGGGCCGGGGAGCTGTTTTTT.

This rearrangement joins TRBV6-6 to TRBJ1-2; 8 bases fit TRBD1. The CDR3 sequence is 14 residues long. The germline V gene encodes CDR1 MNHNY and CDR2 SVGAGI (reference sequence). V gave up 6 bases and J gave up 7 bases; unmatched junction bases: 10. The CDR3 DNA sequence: TGTGCCAGCAGCTTCCCCCAGGGGGCGAGTGGCTACACCTTC. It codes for CASSFPQGASGYTF.

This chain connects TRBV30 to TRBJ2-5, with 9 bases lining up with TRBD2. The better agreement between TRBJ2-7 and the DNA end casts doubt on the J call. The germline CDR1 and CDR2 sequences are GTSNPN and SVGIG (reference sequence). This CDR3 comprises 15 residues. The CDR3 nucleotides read TGTGCCTTCACTTCAACTAGCGGGCGAGCCTACGAGCAGTACTTC. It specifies CAFTSTSGRAYEQYF.